This TCR beta chain was sequenced in a study of blood T cell repertoires in COVID-19. Study background: Some COVID-19 samples were acute and others convalescent; all came from the United States, Italy and Spain.

Per the original data handling: Reference gene primer amplification gave nucleated cell count estimates. Clones were sequenced by immunoSEQ multiplex PCR, and TCRdb holds only the in-frame ones, with some missing. V and J calls and clone size come straight from that table; D and trimming were deduced from the DNA. The sample includes about 81,000 clones, nearly 90% seen only once; the top ten take approximately 5.2%. The germline V gene has CDR1 MNHEY and CDR2 SVGAGI. The CDR3 sequence is 14 residues long. V gave up 5 bases and J gave up 7 bases, with 16 bases separating them. This TCR derives from a woman aged 80 or over with active COVID-19. Sequenced input: peripheral blood. The chain couples TRBV6-5 to TRBJ2-3; weak D call: TRBD2 (5 bases). The CDR3 nucleotides read TGTGCCAGCAGTCCTATCTTACTAGTTCATACGCAGTATTTT. Its translation: CASSPILLVHTQYF.